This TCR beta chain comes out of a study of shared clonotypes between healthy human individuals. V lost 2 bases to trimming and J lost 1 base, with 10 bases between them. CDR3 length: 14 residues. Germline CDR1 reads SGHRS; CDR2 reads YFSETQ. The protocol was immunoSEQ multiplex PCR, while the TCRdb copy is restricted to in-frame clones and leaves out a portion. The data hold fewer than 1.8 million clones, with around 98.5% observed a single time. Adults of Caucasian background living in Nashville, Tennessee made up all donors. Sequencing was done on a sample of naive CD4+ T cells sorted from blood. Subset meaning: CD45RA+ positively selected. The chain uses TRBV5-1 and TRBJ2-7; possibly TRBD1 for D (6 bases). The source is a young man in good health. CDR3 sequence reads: CASSLPTGSYEQYF. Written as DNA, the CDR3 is TGCGCCAGCAGCTTACCTACAGGGTCCTACGAGCAGTACTTC.